The 8 T cell receptor beta chains given below trace back to one sample, sequenced in a study of blood T cell repertoires in COVID-19. The assay was immunoSEQ multiplex PCR, and TCRdb's table has in-frame clones only and misses some. The data contain about 280,000 clones, about nine tenths of them singletons. Input material: peripheral blood. These TCRs come from a woman aged 45-59 years who had recovered from COVID-19.

This clone appeared once. V and J are TRBV27 and TRBJ2-7, with 9 bases identical to TRBD2. This CDR3 contains 16 residues. With 5 bases clipped from V and 2 bases from J, the junction kept 10 bases outside the gene matches. CDR1 and CDR2 from the germline V gene are MNHEY and SMNVEV (reference sequence). Here the CDR3 reads CASSPLGGGVAYEQYF. The CDR3 DNA reads TGTGCCAGCAGTCCCCTTGGCGGGGGGGTCGCCTACGAGCAGTACTTC.

The gene calls are TRBV5-5 and TRBJ1-1; D not resolved. The CDR3 has 14 amino acids. Germline V gives CDR1 SGHKS, CDR2 YYEKEE (reference sequence). The V gene lost 4 bases and the J gene lost 6 bases, with 16 bases spanning the gap. CDR3 DNA sequence: TGTGCCAGCAGCCCCACACCTTGGCCCTCTGAAGCTTTCTTT. Protein product: CASSPTPWPSEAFF.

The chain employs TRBV6-5 and TRBJ2-2, with D uncertain. Germline lookup yields CDR1 MNHEY and CDR2 SVGAGI. The CDR3 is 12 residues long. Trimming took off 7 bases at V and 4 bases at J, with 7 bases between the two ends. CDR3 in amino acids: CASTKRTGELFF. CDR3 coding DNA: TGTGCCAGCACAAAGCGCACCGGGGAGCTGTTTTTT.

This clone occurred a few times. The chain joins TRBV19 to TRBJ2-7; 9 nucleotides align to TRBD1. Germline V lookup: CDR1 LNHDA, CDR2 SQIVND (reference sequence). The CDR3 has 15 amino acids. The ends lost 5 bases at V and 3 bases at J; junction bases unmatched: 8. The CDR3 nucleotides read TGTGCCAGTAGTGAGTCCGGGACAGGGTTCTACGAGCAGTACTTC. Amino acid sequence: CASSESGTGFYEQYF.

V usage is TRBV7-2 and J usage is TRBJ2-7; D is possibly TRBD1 (6 bases). V lost 2 bases to trimming and J lost 1 base, with 12 bases between them. Germline loops: CDR1 SGHTA, CDR2 FQGNSA. There are 15 residues in the CDR3. CDR3 loop: CASSLQGPGSYEQYF. CDR3 sequence (DNA): TGTGCCAGCAGCTTACAGGGGCCCGGGTCCTACGAGCAGTACTTC.

J is TRBJ1-5 and V is TRBV19; D is undetermined. The V gene lost 9 bases and the J gene lost 3 bases, with 21 bases spanning the gap. The germline CDR1 and CDR2 sequences are LNHDA and SQIVND (reference sequence). This CDR3 comprises 16 residues. The DNA of the CDR3 is TGTGCCAGCCGCCTTAGGGCAGGCCTAGCCAATCAGCCCCAGCATTTT. This gives the protein CASRLRAGLANQPQHF.

The chain uses TRBV5-1 and TRBJ1-1; tentatively, D is TRBD1 (6 bases). CDR1 and CDR2 from the germline V gene are SGHRS and YFSETQ. This CDR3 contains 14 residues. V was pared by 3 bases and J by 0 bases, with 9 bases between. This CDR3 reads CASSSTGMNTEAFF. CDR3 in DNA: TGCGCCAGCAGCTCAACAGGGATGAACACTGAAGCTTTCTTT.

This clone was counted a single time. The chain has TRBV6-2 or TRBV6-3 and TRBJ2-3, with D tentatively TRBD2 (6 bases). The CDR3 runs to 14 residues. Germline assignment: CDR1 MNHEY and CDR2 SVGEGT. V shed 1 base and J shed 3 bases, with 8 bases lying between them. The CDR3 DNA follows: TGTGCCAGCAGTTACTGGGGACTTACAGATACGCAGTATTTT. It is translated as CASSYWGLTDTQYF.